Given below is one T cell receptor beta chain in context. Its antigen is not known. Investigators spread the genomic DNA of each subset evenly over several immunoSEQ plates. Among the unsorted PBMC samples, replicate PCRs used approximately 320 ng DNA, 25,000 to 30,000 T cell genomes. Bulk PBMC genomic DNA spanned ten immunoSEQ deep plates. Sequencing was performed with immunoSEQ multiplex PCR; in TCRdb, only in-frame clones are kept and a portion is missing. This repertoire shows about half a million clones, less than 80% found once; its top ten account for approximately 12%. These data originate in a study of shared clonotypes between healthy human individuals. Study results and limitations: It was expected that sequencing depth would affect clonotype sharing among donors.

The ends were cut back, 4 bases at V and 6 bases at J, with 10 bases in the middle. The CDR3 totals 12 residues. Germline assignment: CDR1 MNHNS and CDR2 SASEGT. The V gene is TRBV6-1, the J gene TRBJ2-7, with D unclear. This TCR came from a woman aged 35 to 49 in good health. Some clones in this sample may be carry-over from other donors' samples. Sample: PBMCs. CDR3 nucleotides: TGTGCCAGCAGTGGGACCCTCCCCGAGCAGTACTTC. Residues: CASSGTLPEQYF.